This T cell receptor (beta chain) was captured in a study of lymphopenia after photon versus proton radiotherapy. The study's findings and limits: In patients who died, overall survival fell as post-nadir TCR diversity dropped more. Authors raise, but do not show, better survival with proton therapy.

The CDR3 sequence is 15 residues long. V lost 2 bases to trimming and J lost 3 bases, with 13 bases between them. The germline V gene has CDR1 SGHTA and CDR2 FQGNSA. Measured with immunoSEQ multiplex PCR; TCRdb has only the in-frame clones, and not every one. This table holds 150,000 to 200,000 clones, more than 85% found once. Concerning this clone: Its specificity is not known.

The sequences come from peripheral blood, collected from a patient treated with photon-based radiotherapy. This TCR was sampled from a man in his fifties with gastric cancer. The chain employs TRBV7-2 and TRBJ2-5; TRBD2 might be the D (6 bases). The CDR3 sequence is CASSLTGTHKETQYF. In DNA form, the CDR3 reads TGTGCCAGCAGCTTAACCGGGACTCACAAAGAGACCCAGTACTTC.